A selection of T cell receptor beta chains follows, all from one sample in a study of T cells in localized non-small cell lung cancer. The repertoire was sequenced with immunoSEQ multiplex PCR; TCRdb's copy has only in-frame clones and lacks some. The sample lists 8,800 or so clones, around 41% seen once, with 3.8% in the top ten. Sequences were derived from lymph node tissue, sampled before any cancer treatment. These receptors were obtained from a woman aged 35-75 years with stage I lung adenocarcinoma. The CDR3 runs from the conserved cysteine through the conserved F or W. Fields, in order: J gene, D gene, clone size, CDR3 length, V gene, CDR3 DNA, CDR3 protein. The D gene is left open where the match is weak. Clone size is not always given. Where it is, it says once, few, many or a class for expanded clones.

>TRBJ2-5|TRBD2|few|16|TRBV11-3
TGTGCCAGCAGCCCTTCGGGGCGGGGGGGCCTAGAGATCCAGTACTTC
CASSPSGRGGLEIQYF
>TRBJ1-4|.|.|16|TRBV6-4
TGTGCCAGCAGTGACTCGAAGTCAGCAACTAATGAAAAACTGTTTTTT
CASSDSKSATNEKLFF
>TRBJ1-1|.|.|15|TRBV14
TGTGCCAGCAGCCAAAGCGCGTGGGTGGACACTGAAGCTTTCTTT
CASSQSAWVDTEAFF
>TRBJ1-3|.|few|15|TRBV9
TGTGCCAGCAGCGTAGAAGCCGGCCCTGGAAACACCATATATTTT
CASSVEAGPGNTIYF
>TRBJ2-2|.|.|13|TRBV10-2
TGCGCCAGCAGTGATCCAAACACCGGGGAGCTGTTTTTT
CASSDPNTGELFF
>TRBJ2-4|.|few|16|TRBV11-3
TGTGCCAGCAGCTCCTCACCTGGGGAAGCCAAAAACATTCAGTACTTC
CASSSSPGEAKNIQYF
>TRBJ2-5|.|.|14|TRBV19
TGTGCCAGTAATATAACCGGACAGCAAGAGACCCAGTACTTC
CASNITGQQETQYF
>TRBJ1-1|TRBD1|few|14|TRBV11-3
TGTGCCAGCAGGTGGGGACAGGGCAACACTGAAGCTTTCTTT
CASRWGQGNTEAFF
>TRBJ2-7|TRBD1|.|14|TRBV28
TGTGCCAGCAGTACAGGGGGCATCTCCTACGAGCAGTACTTC
CASSTGGISYEQYF
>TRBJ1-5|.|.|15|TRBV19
TGTGCCTCCCTCAAATTCGGGGGCTCCAATCAGCCCCAGCATTTT
CASLKFGGSNQPQHF
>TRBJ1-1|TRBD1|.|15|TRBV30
TGTGCCTGGAGTGTTGGGGGGACAGCGAACACTGAAGCTTTCTTT
CAWSVGGTANTEAFF
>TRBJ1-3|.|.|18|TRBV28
TGTGCCAGCAGTTTTCGGGGGAGCCAAGATCATTCTGGAAACACCATATATTTT
CASSFRGSQDHSGNTIYF
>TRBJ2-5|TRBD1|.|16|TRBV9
TGTGCCAGCAGCTTAGTAACAGGGGGTGTGCAAGAGACCCAGTACTTC
CASSLVTGGVQETQYF
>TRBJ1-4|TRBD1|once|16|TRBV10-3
TGTGCCATCAGTGAGACCCCCGGGACAGGGGGAGAAAAACTGTTTTTT
CAISETPGTGGEKLFF
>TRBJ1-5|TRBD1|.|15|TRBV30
TGTGCCTGGAGCTACACAGGGGGTGGCAATCAGCCCCAGCATTTT
CAWSYTGGGNQPQHF
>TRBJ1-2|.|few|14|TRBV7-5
TGTGCCAGCAGCCTACAGGGAGCCGTCTATGGCTACACCTTC
CASSLQGAVYGYTF
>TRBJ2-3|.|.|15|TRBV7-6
TGTGCCAGCAGCTTATCCTGGACTAGCACAGATACGCAGTATTTT
CASSLSWTSTDTQYF
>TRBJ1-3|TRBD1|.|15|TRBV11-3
TGTACCAGCAGCTTGGTGACAGGGTCCGGAAACACCATATATTTT
CTSSLVTGSGNTIYF
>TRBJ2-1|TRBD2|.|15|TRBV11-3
TGTGCCAGCAGCTTAGGGCTAGCGGGGGACAATGAGCAGTTCTTC
CASSLGLAGDNEQFF
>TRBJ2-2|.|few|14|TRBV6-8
TGTGCCAGCAGTATTATGGGGTCTACCGGGGAGCTGTTTTTT
CASSIMGSTGELFF
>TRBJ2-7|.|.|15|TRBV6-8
TGTGCCAGCACCTCCTACCGGACGTTCTCCTACGAGCAGTACTTC
CASTSYRTFSYEQYF
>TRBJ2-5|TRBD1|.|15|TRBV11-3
TGTGCCAGCAGCCTGGACAGGGTGGGCCAAGAGACCCAGTACTTC
CASSLDRVGQETQYF
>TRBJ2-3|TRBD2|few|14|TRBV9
TGTGCCAGTACCATAGCGGGACACACAGATACGCAGTATTTT
CASTIAGHTDTQYF
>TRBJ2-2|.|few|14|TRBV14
TGTGCCAGCAGAGGACAGTGGAACACCGGGGAGCTGTTTTTT
CASRGQWNTGELFF
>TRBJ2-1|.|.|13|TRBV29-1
TGCAGCGTTATGAGCAGGTCCTACAATGAGCAGTTCTTC
CSVMSRSYNEQFF
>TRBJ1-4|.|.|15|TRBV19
TGTGCCAGTAAGGGGGTGTTTGCAACTAATGAAAAACTGTTTTTT
CASKGVFATNEKLFF
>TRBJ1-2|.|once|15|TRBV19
TGTGCCAGTAGTATTAGGGGGATAGCTAACTATGGCTACACCTTC
CASSIRGIANYGYTF
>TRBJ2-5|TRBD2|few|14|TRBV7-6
TGTGCCAGCAGCGACCGACTAGCGGGAGAGACCCAGTACTTC
CASSDRLAGETQYF
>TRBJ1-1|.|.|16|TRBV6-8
TGTGCCAGCAACCCTTGGGAGGGACACGAGAACACTGAAGCTTTCTTT
CASNPWEGHENTEAFF
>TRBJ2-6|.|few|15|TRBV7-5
TGTGCCAGCAGCTTATCCGGGACTGGGGCCAACGTTCTGACTTTC
CASSLSGTGANVLTF
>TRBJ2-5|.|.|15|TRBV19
TGTGCCAGTAGTACCCCGGGACGGAGTAAAGAGACCCAGTACTTC
CASSTPGRSKETQYF
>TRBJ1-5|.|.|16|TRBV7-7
TGTGCCAGCAGCTTAACCGGACCGGGAAGCAATCAGCCCCAGCATTTT
CASSLTGPGSNQPQHF
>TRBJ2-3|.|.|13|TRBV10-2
TGCGCCAGCAGACCGGGGTCGGCAGATACGCAGTATTTT
CASRPGSADTQYF
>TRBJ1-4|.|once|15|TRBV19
TGTGCCAGTAGTGCCGGGGGAGAGGGTAATGAAAAACTGTTTTTT
CASSAGGEGNEKLFF
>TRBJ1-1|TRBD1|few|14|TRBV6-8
TGTGCCAGCAGATCCGGGACAGAATGGGGTGAAGCTTTCTTT
CASRSGTEWGEAFF
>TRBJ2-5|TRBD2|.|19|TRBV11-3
TGTGCCAGCAGCTCACCCCTGAGCGGGGGGGGAACCTACCAAGAGACCCAGTACTTC
CASSSPLSGGGTYQETQYF
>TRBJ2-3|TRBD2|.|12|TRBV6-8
TGTGCCACGCGGGGGGCTGGAGATACGCAGTATTTT
CATRGAGDTQYF
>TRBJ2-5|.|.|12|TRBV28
TGTGCCAGCAGTTTACGTCAAGAGACCCAGTACTTC
CASSLRQETQYF
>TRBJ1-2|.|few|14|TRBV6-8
TGTGCCAGCACCGCAGGGGTCGAGGTTTATGGCTACACCTTC
CASTAGVEVYGYTF
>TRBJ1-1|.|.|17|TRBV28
TGTGCCAGCAGTTTAAGGCCCCCTGGACAGCCGAACACTGAAGCTTTCTTT
CASSLRPPGQPNTEAFF
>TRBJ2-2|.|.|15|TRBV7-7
TGTGCCAGCAGCTTATGGGGGGCGAACACCGGGGAGCTGTTTTTT
CASSLWGANTGELFF
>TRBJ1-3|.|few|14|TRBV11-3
TGTGCCAGCAGCTTCGACAGCTCTGGAAACACCATATATTTT
CASSFDSSGNTIYF
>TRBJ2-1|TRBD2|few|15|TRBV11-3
TGTGCCAGCAGCTTAGGCCCAGCGGGGGAAACTGAGCAGTTCTTC
CASSLGPAGETEQFF
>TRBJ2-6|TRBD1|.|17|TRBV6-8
TGTGCCAGCAGTTTGGGGACAGGGGCTGGTGGGGCCAACGTCCTGACTTTC
CASSLGTGAGGANVLTF
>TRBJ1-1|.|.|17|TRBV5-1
TGCGCCAGCAGCTTGTTAAGCGGACAGACTATGAACACTGAAGCTTTCTTT
CASSLLSGQTMNTEAFF
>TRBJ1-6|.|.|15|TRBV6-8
TGTGCCAGCAGTTACTCGAGGGGGGTGGCTTCACCCCTCCACTTT
CASSYSRGVASPLHF
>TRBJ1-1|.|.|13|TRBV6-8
TGTGCCAGCAGTCCGGACAGCATAACTGAAGCTTTCTTT
CASSPDSITEAFF